Here is one TCR beta chain with its context. This clone was counted many times. The antigen it binds to is not known. Base qualities were left out, and no much larger clone turns up one base away. TCRbeta CDR3 regions were amplified from genomic DNA using the immunoSEQ Assay, a bias-controlled multiplex PCR. The study's processing was this. The number of nucleated cells in each sample was estimated from the amplification of reference gene primers within the assay. Sequence reads were collapsed and filtered to measure the absolute abundance of every unique TCRbeta CDR3 rearrangement. For each sample, productive Simpson clonality was calculated as the square root of Simpson's diversity index across productive rearrangements. As stored in TCRdb, this immuneACCESS dataset retains in-frame rearrangements with V and J assigned. A fraction of the clones does not appear; measured against another copy, unresolved V genes explain less than half of the discrepancy, and the remainder lacks a known reason. The V and J calls and clone size are taken from that table; D and trimming were inferred from the DNA. For this sample there are 150,000 to 250,000 clones; roughly 80% appear just once. The top ten hold around 7% of the sample.

CDR1 and CDR2, per the germline V gene, are SGHVS and FQNEAQ. V is cut back by 4 bases and J by 6 bases, with 5 bases in the junction unmatched. The CDR3 sequence holds 15 residues, the cysteine and phenylalanine included. The read is trimmed to its CDR3 DNA, 45 bases read in frame from base 1. These data originate in a study of blood T cell repertoires in COVID-19 (dated by TCRdb to 2020 to 2022). Notes on the research overall: Samples from collaborators originated in the United States, Italy and Spain and spanned both the acute and convalescent phases of COVID-19. The material from the prospective study consisted of cDNA or gDNA derived from T cells, B-cell-depleted T cells, or PBMCs. The dataset comprised deeply sampled blood TCRbeta repertoires from subjects exposed to, actively infected with, or recovered from COVID-19. The repertoires were released in a freely available public database meant as a resource for research on the immune response to SARS-CoV-2. The samples were drawn from two sources: the first 160 participants of the ongoing ImmuneRACE study, and fewer than 1,500 subjects contributed by 6 global collaborators. Sample metadata almost always included a de-identified subject ID, COVID-19 status, age in years and sex. Where available, HLA class I and class II types were obtained from metadata supplied by the sample provider rather than from assay-based typing. The paper's findings and limits, for the study overall: Clinical and demographic metadata were provided uncurated, with the amount varying by source and participant.

Enrolling through a virtual design, the prospective study's participants ranged in age from about 18 to 89 years and lived across some 22 United States geographic areas. In the prospective study, participants were assigned to cohorts based on the clinical history participants reported in a screening survey and a study questionnaire. Recovered participants in ImmuneRACE Cohort 3 were defined as having two consecutive negative NP/OP PCR tests, clearance from a healthcare professional, or resolution of symptoms. Each participant in the prospective study had whole blood, serum and a nasopharyngeal or oropharyngeal swab collected by mobile phlebotomists. Prospective study participants could optionally give additional blood draws and questionnaires over an approximately 2-month period. Before DNA extraction, blood samples from the prospective study were shipped at room temperature or frozen.

Rearrangement joined TRBV7-8 to TRBJ2-2, with TRBD1 identical over 10 junction bases. The receptor comes from a man aged 35 to 55 who had recovered from COVID-19. Sequenced input: PBMCs or T cells enriched from blood (not recorded which). The nucleotide sequence reads TGTGCCAGCAGCTACCTGGGACAGGGGTCCGGGGAGCTGTTTTTT. Translation gives CASSYLGQGSGELFF.